Presented here are 3 T cell receptor beta chains from one specimen sequenced in a study of T-cell reconstitution after alpha-beta-depleted transplantation in children. Preparation of the TCRbeta library involved a method that used unique molecular identifiers. TCRdb processed the PCR reads anew with MiXCR; each CDR3 protein has one entry. Here the sample spans more than 500,000 distinct CDR3 sequences, roughly an eighth being singletons. This specimen was PBMCs, mostly from graft donor cells, taken 180 days after TCRalphabeta/CD19-depleted stem cell transplant. Source of these receptors: a female patient between 2 and 15 years old who had a stem cell transplant for aplastic anemia, so the T cells may come from the graft donor.

The gene calls are TRBV13 and TRBJ1-6; 7 bases fit TRBD1. CDR1 PRHDT and CDR2 FYEKMQ come from the germline V gene (reference sequence). The trim removed 5 bases at V and 7 bases at J, leaving 20 bases unmatched. The CDR3 sequence is 19 residues long. CDR3 loop: CASSPYRDSPGDGNSPLHF. CDR3 sequence (DNA): TGTGCCAGCAGCCCCTACCGGGACAGCCCGGGGGACGGGAATTCACCCCTCCACTTT.

This clonotype was counted a few times. This chain joins TRBV5-1 and TRBJ2-7; D perhaps matches TRBD2 (6 bases). Between the trimmed V and J ends, which lost 5 bases and 1 base, there was a span of 13 bases. The germline gives CDR1 SGHRS, CDR2 YFSETQ. The CDR3 is 14 amino acids. Written as DNA, the CDR3 is TGCGCCAGCAGATCGGAGGGGATGTCCTACGAGCAGTACTTC. Translated: CASRSEGMSYEQYF.

This clonotype was recorded many times. This chain links TRBV7-2 with TRBJ2-7; 9 nucleotides match TRBD1. J was trimmed by 5 bases and V by 3 bases; bases with no gene match: 2. CDR3 length equals 13 residues. CDR1 is SGHTA, CDR2 FQGNSA, per germline. The CDR3, as DNA: TGTGCCAGCAGCTTCACAGGGGGCGACGAGCAGTACGTC. Translated, it gives CASSFTGGDEQYV.